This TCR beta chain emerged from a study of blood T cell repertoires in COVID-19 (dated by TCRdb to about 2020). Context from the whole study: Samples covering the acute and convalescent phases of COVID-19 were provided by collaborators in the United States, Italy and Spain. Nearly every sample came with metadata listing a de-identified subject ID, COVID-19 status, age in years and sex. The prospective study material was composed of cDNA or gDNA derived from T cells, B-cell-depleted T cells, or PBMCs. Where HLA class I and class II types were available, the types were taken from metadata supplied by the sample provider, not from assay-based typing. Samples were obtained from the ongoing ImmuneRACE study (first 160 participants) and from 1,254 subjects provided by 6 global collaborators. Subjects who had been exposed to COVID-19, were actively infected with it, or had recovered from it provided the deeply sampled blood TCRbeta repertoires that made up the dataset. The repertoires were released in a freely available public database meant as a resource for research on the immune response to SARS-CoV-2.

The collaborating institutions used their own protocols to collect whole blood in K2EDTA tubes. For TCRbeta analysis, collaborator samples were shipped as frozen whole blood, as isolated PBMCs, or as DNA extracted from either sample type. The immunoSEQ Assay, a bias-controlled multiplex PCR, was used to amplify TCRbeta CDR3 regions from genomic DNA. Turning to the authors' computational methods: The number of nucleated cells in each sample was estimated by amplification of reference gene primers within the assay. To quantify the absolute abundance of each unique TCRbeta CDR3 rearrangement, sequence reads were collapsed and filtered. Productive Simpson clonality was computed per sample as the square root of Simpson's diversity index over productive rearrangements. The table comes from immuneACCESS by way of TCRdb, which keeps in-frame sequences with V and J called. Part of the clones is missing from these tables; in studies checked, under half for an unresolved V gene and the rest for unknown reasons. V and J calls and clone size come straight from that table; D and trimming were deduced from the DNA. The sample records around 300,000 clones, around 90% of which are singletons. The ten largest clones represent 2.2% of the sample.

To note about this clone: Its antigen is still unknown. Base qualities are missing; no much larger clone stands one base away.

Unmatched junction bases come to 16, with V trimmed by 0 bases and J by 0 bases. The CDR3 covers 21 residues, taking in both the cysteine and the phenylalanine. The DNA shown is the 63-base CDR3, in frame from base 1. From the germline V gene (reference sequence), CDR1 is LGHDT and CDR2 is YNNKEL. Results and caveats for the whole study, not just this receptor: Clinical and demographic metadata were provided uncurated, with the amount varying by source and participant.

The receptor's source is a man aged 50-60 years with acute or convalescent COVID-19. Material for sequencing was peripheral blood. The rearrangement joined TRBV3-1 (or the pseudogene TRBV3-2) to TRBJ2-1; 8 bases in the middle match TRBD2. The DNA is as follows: TGTGCCAGCAGCCAAGATAGCATGGCGGGGGGACCCTTGAGCTCCTACAATGAGCAGTTCTTC. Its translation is CASSQDSMAGGPLSSYNEQFF.